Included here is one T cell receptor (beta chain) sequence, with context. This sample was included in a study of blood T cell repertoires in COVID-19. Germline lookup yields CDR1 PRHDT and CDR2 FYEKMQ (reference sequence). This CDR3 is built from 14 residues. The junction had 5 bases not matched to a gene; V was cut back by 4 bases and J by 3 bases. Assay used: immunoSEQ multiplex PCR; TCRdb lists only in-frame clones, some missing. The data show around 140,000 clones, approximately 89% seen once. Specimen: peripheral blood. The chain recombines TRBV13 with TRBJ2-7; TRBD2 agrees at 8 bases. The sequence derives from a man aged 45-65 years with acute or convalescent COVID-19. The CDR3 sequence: CASSSTSGLYEQYF. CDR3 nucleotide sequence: TGTGCCAGCAGCTCCACTAGCGGCCTCTACGAGCAGTACTTC. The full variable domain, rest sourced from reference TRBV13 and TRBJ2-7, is AAGVIQSPRHLIKEKRETATLKCYPIPRHDTVYWYQQGPGQDPQFLISFYEKMQSDKGSIPDRFSAQQFSDYHSELNMSSLELGDSALYFCASSSTSGLYEQYFGPGTRLTVT.